A selection of T cell receptor beta chains follows, all from one sample in a study of blood T cell repertoires in COVID-19. The data were produced by immunoSEQ multiplex PCR, yet TCRdb's version contains in-frame clones alone and is incomplete. The sample contains 80,000 to 100,000 clones, 70% to 90% of which appear only once. The sequenced sample consisted of peripheral blood. These TCRs come from a man in his 70s with acute or convalescent COVID-19. CDR3s include the opening cysteine and the closing phenylalanine or tryptophan. A D gene is named only where the DNA matches it firmly. Expanded clones are given a class, and other clones once, few, many or no size at all.

clone_size: NA; v_call: TRBV5-1; j_call: TRBJ2-2; d_call: NA; cdr3_nt: TGCGCCAGCAGCTCAGTAGGGGATAACACCGGGGAGCTGTTTTTT; cdr3_aa: CASSSVGDNTGELFF
clone_size: NA; v_call: TRBV18; j_call: TRBJ1-4; d_call: NA; cdr3_nt: TGTGCCAGCTCAACAGGGTTTAATGAAAAACTGTTTTTT; cdr3_aa: CASSTGFNEKLFF
clone_size: NA; v_call: TRBV7-9; j_call: TRBJ1-1; d_call: NA; cdr3_nt: TGTGCCAGCTTTGGGGGGGTGAGCACTGAAGCTTTCTTT; cdr3_aa: CASFGGVSTEAFF
clone_size: NA; v_call: TRBV5-1; j_call: TRBJ1-2; d_call: TRBD1; cdr3_nt: TGCGCCAGCAGCATCAGGGACAGTTCGCAGGGCTACACCTTC; cdr3_aa: CASSIRDSSQGYTF
clone_size: few; v_call: TRBV19; j_call: TRBJ1-5; d_call: NA; cdr3_nt: TGTGCCAGTAGCGACCAAGGGACACCTAGCAATCAGCCCCAGCATTTT; cdr3_aa: CASSDQGTPSNQPQHF
clone_size: few; v_call: TRBV12-3/TRBV12-4; j_call: TRBJ2-2; d_call: NA; cdr3_nt: TGTGCCAGCAGCAGGGGGGACACCGGGGAGCTGTTTTTT; cdr3_aa: CASSRGDTGELFF
clone_size: NA; v_call: TRBV19; j_call: TRBJ1-1; d_call: TRBD1; cdr3_nt: TGTGCCAGTAGTACCGCCGGGACAGGGGGCGGAAAGGGTCACACTGAAGCTTTCTTT; cdr3_aa: CASSTAGTGGGKGHTEAFF
clone_size: NA; v_call: TRBV27; j_call: TRBJ2-1; d_call: NA; cdr3_nt: TGTGCCAGCAGTCAAAACAATGAGCAGTTCTTC; cdr3_aa: CASSQNNEQFF
clone_size: NA; v_call: TRBV28; j_call: TRBJ1-1; d_call: NA; cdr3_nt: TGTGCCAGCAGTTTTCCAGGGCAGGCTGAAGCTTTCTTT; cdr3_aa: CASSFPGQAEAFF
clone_size: NA; v_call: TRBV29-1; j_call: TRBJ2-5; d_call: NA; cdr3_nt: TGCAGCCCCTGGGGGCCGGAGACCCAGTACTTC; cdr3_aa: CSPWGPETQYF
clone_size: NA; v_call: TRBV3-1/TRBV3-2; j_call: TRBJ2-7; d_call: TRBD1; cdr3_nt: TGTGCCAGCAGCCAAGGGGGACAGGGCTCTTACGAGCAGTACTTC; cdr3_aa: CASSQGGQGSYEQYF
clone_size: NA; v_call: TRBV14; j_call: TRBJ2-5; d_call: NA; cdr3_nt: TGTGCCAGCAGCCAAGGGGACTTCACAGAGACCCAGTACTTC; cdr3_aa: CASSQGDFTETQYF
clone_size: NA; v_call: TRBV2; j_call: TRBJ1-1; d_call: TRBD1; cdr3_nt: TGTGCCAGCTCCGGACAGGGGGACACTGAAGCTTTCTTT; cdr3_aa: CASSGQGDTEAFF
clone_size: NA; v_call: TRBV7-8; j_call: TRBJ1-2; d_call: TRBD1; cdr3_nt: TGTGCCAGCAGCTTAGCTCCGGACAGGGGCTACACCTTC; cdr3_aa: CASSLAPDRGYTF
clone_size: NA; v_call: TRBV5-4; j_call: TRBJ1-1; d_call: NA; cdr3_nt: TGTGCCAGCAGCCCACAGACAGGTTGGAACACTGAAGCTTTCTTT; cdr3_aa: CASSPQTGWNTEAFF
clone_size: once; v_call: TRBV4-1; j_call: TRBJ1-3; d_call: TRBD1; cdr3_nt: TGCGCCAGCAGCCGAATCGTTGAGACAGGGGATGGAAACACCATATATTTT; cdr3_aa: CASSRIVETGDGNTIYF
clone_size: NA; v_call: TRBV11-2; j_call: TRBJ1-4; d_call: TRBD1; cdr3_nt: TGTGCCAGCAGCCCCCAGGGGGGTGCGACTAATGAAAAACTGTTTTTT; cdr3_aa: CASSPQGGATNEKLFF
clone_size: few; v_call: TRBV5-4; j_call: TRBJ1-3; d_call: TRBD1; cdr3_nt: TGTGCCAGCAGCCCAGACAGGGGGTACACCATATATTTT; cdr3_aa: CASSPDRGYTIYF
clone_size: NA; v_call: TRBV6-5; j_call: TRBJ1-1; d_call: TRBD1; cdr3_nt: TGTGCCAGCAGTTCCGGCAGGGGGGCTGAAGCTTTCTTT; cdr3_aa: CASSSGRGAEAFF
clone_size: NA; v_call: TRBV9; j_call: TRBJ1-3; d_call: NA; cdr3_nt: TGTGCCAGCAGCGCGGGACACCAGTTTTTCTCTGGAAACACCATATATTTT; cdr3_aa: CASSAGHQFFSGNTIYF
clone_size: NA; v_call: TRBV5-1; j_call: TRBJ2-4; d_call: TRBD1; cdr3_nt: TGCGCCAGCAGCCTTGGGTCAGGGGGCCCCAAAAACATTCAGTACTTC; cdr3_aa: CASSLGSGGPKNIQYF
clone_size: NA; v_call: TRBV10-2; j_call: TRBJ2-1; d_call: TRBD2; cdr3_nt: TGCGCCAGCAAGACTAGCGGTTCCTACAATGAGCAGTTCTTC; cdr3_aa: CASKTSGSYNEQFF
clone_size: NA; v_call: TRBV7-8; j_call: TRBJ1-2; d_call: TRBD1; cdr3_nt: TGTGCCAGCAGCCCTAGGGGGCGGGGTGGCTATGGCTACACCTTC; cdr3_aa: CASSPRGRGGYGYTF
clone_size: NA; v_call: TRBV5-1; j_call: TRBJ2-3; d_call: TRBD2; cdr3_nt: TGCGCCAGCAACACCGGGGGGGCAATTCAAGATACGCAGTATTTT; cdr3_aa: CASNTGGAIQDTQYF
clone_size: NA; v_call: TRBV19; j_call: TRBJ1-1; d_call: TRBD1; cdr3_nt: TGTGCCAGTAGTATACTCACGGGACAGGGCACCTCCACTGAAGCTTTCTTT; cdr3_aa: CASSILTGQGTSTEAFF
clone_size: NA; v_call: TRBV19; j_call: TRBJ1-4; d_call: NA; cdr3_nt: TGTGCCAGTAGTAGTGAGGGCTTTCGGGAAAAACTGTTTTTT; cdr3_aa: CASSSEGFREKLFF
clone_size: NA; v_call: TRBV6-5; j_call: TRBJ2-1; d_call: NA; cdr3_nt: TGTGCCAGCAAAAAGGAGCCGGATTACAATGAGCAGTTCTTC; cdr3_aa: CASKKEPDYNEQFF
clone_size: NA; v_call: TRBV5-1; j_call: TRBJ2-1; d_call: TRBD2; cdr3_nt: TGCGCCAGCGGACCGGGACTAGCGGGGGGGCGTAACTACAATGAGCAGTTCTTC; cdr3_aa: CASGPGLAGGRNYNEQFF
clone_size: few; v_call: TRBV6-1; j_call: TRBJ1-3; d_call: NA; cdr3_nt: TGTGCCAGCAGTGACCCAGGGCACTCCTCTGGAAACACCATATATTTT; cdr3_aa: CASSDPGHSSGNTIYF
clone_size: NA; v_call: TRBV12-2; j_call: TRBJ1-2; d_call: NA; cdr3_nt: TGTGCAAGTCGCTTAGCCGTAGAACCTAACTATGGCTACACCTTC; cdr3_aa: CASRLAVEPNYGYTF
clone_size: NA; v_call: TRBV30; j_call: TRBJ2-6; d_call: TRBD1; cdr3_nt: TGTGCCTGGCAACTTACCGGGACAGGTTGGACTGGGGCCAACGTCCTGACTTTC; cdr3_aa: CAWQLTGTGWTGANVLTF
clone_size: NA; v_call: TRBV18; j_call: TRBJ2-5; d_call: TRBD1; cdr3_nt: TGTGCCAGCTCACCAACCGGGACAGGGGGCCAAGAGACCCAGTACTTC; cdr3_aa: CASSPTGTGGQETQYF
clone_size: NA; v_call: TRBV5-8; j_call: TRBJ1-6; d_call: TRBD1; cdr3_nt: TGTGCCAGCAGCTCGCGACAGGGGACTTATTCACCCCTCCACTTT; cdr3_aa: CASSSRQGTYSPLHF
clone_size: NA; v_call: TRBV5-1; j_call: TRBJ1-1; d_call: TRBD1; cdr3_nt: TGCGCCAGCAGCTTGGACAGGGGACGAGCTTTCTTT; cdr3_aa: CASSLDRGRAFF
clone_size: few; v_call: TRBV19; j_call: TRBJ1-1; d_call: NA; cdr3_nt: TGTGCCAGTAGCCTAGGCATGTCCCACATTGAAGCTTTCTTT; cdr3_aa: CASSLGMSHIEAFF
clone_size: NA; v_call: TRBV11-1; j_call: TRBJ2-1; d_call: TRBD2; cdr3_nt: TGTGCCAGCAGCTCCCCTAGCGGGGGGCTCCGCGAGCAGTTCTTC; cdr3_aa: CASSSPSGGLREQFF
clone_size: NA; v_call: TRBV27; j_call: TRBJ2-3; d_call: NA; cdr3_nt: TGTGCCAGCAGTTTAAGGGACAAGGTGGCAGATACGCAGTATTTT; cdr3_aa: CASSLRDKVADTQYF
clone_size: once; v_call: TRBV5-1; j_call: TRBJ2-1; d_call: NA; cdr3_nt: TGCGCCAGCGCTCCCCTCCCTAACGGGGTCAGCCACTACGGTGAGCAGTTCTTC; cdr3_aa: CASAPLPNGVSHYGEQFF